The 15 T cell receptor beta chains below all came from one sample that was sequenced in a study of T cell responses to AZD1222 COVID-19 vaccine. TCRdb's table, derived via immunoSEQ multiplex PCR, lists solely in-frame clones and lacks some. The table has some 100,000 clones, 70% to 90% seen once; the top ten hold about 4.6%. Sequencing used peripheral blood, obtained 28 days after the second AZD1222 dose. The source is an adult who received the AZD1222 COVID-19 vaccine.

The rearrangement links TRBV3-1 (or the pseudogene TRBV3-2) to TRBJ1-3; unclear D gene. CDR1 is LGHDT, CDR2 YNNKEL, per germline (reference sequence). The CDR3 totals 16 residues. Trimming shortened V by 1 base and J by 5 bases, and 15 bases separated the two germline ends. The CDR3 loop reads CASSQVAGPLRNTIYF. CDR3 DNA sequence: TGTGCCAGCAGCCAAGTGGCCGGGCCCCTTAGAAACACCATATATTTT.

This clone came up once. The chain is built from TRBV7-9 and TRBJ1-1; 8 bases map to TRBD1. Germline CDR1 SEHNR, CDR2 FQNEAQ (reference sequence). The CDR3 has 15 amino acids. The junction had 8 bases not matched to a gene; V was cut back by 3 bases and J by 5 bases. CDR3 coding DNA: TGTGCCAGCAGCTTTGACGGACAGGGTCTTACTGAAGCTTTCTTT. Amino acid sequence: CASSFDGQGLTEAFF.

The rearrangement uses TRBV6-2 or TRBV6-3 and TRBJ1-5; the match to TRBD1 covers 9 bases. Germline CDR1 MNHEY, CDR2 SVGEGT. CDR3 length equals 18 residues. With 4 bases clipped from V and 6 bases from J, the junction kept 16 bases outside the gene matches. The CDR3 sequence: CASSSNIQGQGGTQPQHF. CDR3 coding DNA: TGTGCCAGCAGTTCGAACATTCAGGGACAGGGTGGCACTCAGCCCCAGCATTTT.

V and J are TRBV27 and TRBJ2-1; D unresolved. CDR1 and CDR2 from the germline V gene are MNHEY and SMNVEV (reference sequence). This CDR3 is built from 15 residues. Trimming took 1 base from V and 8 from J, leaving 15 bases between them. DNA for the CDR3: TGTGCCAGCAGTTTATTGGGTGGTGCGAGGTATGAGCAGTTCTTC. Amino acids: CASSLLGGARYEQFF.

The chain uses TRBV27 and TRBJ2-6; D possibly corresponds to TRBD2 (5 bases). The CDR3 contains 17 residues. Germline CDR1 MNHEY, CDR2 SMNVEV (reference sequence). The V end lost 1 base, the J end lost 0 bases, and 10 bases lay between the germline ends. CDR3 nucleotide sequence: TGTGCCAGCAGTTTATGGGTTGGACTCTCTGGGGCCAACGTCCTGACTTTC. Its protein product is CASSLWVGLSGANVLTF. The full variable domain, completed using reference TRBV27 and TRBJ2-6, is EAQVTQNPRYLITVTGKKLTVTCSQNMNHEYMSWYRQDPGLGLRQIYYSMNVEVTDKGDVPEGYKVSRKEKRNFPLILESPSPNQTSLYFCASSLWVGLSGANVLTFGAGSRLTVL.

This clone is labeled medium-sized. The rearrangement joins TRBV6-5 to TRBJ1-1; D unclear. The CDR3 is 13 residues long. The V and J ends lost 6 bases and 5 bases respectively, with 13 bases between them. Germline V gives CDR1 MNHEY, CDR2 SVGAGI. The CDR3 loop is CASRAGFGTEAFF. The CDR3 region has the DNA TGTGCCAGCAGAGCGGGGTTTGGGACTGAAGCTTTCTTT.

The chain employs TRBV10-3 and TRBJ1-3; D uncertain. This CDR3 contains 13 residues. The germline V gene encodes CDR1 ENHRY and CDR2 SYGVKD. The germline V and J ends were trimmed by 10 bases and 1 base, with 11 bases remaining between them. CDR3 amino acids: CATSTWSGNTIYF. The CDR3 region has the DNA TGTGCCACATCCACGTGGTCTGGAAACACCATATATTTT.

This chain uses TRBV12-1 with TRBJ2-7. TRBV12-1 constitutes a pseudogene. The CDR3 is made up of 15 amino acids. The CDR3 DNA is TGTGCCAGCAGTTTGCCTCCGGGCTTATCCTACGAGCAGTACTTC. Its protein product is CASSLPPGLSYEQYF.

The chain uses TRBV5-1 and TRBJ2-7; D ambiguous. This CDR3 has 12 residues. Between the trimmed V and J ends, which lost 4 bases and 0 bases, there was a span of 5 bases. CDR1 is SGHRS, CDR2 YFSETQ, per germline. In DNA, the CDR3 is TGCGCCAGCAGCAAGAGCTCCTACGAGCAGTACTTC. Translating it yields CASSKSSYEQYF.

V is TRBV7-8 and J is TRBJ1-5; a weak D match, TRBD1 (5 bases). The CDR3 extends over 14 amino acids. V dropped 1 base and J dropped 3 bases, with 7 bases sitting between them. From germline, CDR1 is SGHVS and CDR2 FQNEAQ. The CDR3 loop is CASSLGGYNQPQHF. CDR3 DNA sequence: TGTGCCAGCAGCTTAGGGGGCTACAATCAGCCCCAGCATTTT.

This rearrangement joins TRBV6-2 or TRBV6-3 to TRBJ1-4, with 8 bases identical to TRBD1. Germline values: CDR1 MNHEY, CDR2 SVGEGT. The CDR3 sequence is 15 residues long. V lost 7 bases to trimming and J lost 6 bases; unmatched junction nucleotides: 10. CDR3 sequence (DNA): TGTGCCAGCACCCCCCGGGACAGGCTCTATGAAAAACTGTTTTTT. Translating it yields CASTPRDRLYEKLFF.

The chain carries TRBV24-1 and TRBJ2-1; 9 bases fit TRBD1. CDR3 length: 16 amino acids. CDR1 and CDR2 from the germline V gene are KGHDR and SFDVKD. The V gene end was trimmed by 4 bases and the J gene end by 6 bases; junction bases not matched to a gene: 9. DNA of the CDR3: TGTGCCACCAGTGACGTCGGGACAGGGCATGTCAATGAGCAGTTCTTC. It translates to CATSDVGTGHVNEQFF.

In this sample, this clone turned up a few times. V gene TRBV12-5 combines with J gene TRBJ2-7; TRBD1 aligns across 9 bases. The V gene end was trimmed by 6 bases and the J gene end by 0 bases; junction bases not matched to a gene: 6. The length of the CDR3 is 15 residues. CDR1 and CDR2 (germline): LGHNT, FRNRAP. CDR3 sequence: CASGTDRGDSYEQYF. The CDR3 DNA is TGTGCTAGTGGGACGGACAGGGGTGACTCCTACGAGCAGTACTTC.

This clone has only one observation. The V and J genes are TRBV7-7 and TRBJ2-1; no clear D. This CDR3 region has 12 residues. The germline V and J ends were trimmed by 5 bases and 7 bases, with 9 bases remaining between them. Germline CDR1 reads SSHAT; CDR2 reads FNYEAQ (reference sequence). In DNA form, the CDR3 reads TGTGCCAGCAGCCCCCTTCTGAATGAGCAGTTCTTC. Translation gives CASSPLLNEQFF.

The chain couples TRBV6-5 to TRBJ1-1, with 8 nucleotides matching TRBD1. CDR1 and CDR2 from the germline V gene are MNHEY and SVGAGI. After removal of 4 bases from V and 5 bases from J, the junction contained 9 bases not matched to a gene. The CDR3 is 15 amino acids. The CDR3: CASSSSGQGNTEAFF. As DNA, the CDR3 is TGTGCCAGCAGTTCGTCCGGACAGGGTAATACTGAAGCTTTCTTT.